Sequencing of this TCR beta chain was carried out in a study of T cell responses to AZD1222 COVID-19 vaccine. The CDR3 contains 15 residues. Germline lookup yields CDR1 SEHNR and CDR2 FQNEAQ (reference sequence). V was clipped by 1 base and J by 5 bases; unmatched bases: 3. Measured with immunoSEQ multiplex PCR; TCRdb has only the in-frame clones, and not every one. Of approximately 150,000 clones listed, about 91% are singletons. This clonotype was sampled from an adult who received the AZD1222 COVID-19 vaccine. Here the sequenced sample was peripheral blood, taken 28 days after the second AZD1222 dose. The chain carries TRBV7-9 and TRBJ2-1; 9 bases fit TRBD2. CDR3 in amino acids: CASSLVREGNNEQFF. The CDR3 DNA is TGTGCCAGCAGCTTAGTGCGGGAGGGGAACAATGAGCAGTTCTTC. The full variable domain, its missing parts supplied by reference TRBV7-9 and TRBJ2-1, is DTGVSQNPRHKITKRGQNVTFRCDPISEHNRLYWYRQTLGQGPEFLTYFQNEAQLEKSRLLSDRFSAERPKGSFSTLEIQRTEQGDSAMYLCASSLVREGNNEQFFGPGTRLTVL.